A single sample gave rise to the 6 T cell receptor beta chains below, sequenced in a study of cytomegalovirus exposure and HLA in healthy donors. The PCR had 60 Vbeta and 13 Jbeta primers. This table comes from immunoSEQ multiplex PCR, and its TCRdb copy is limited to in-frame clones, with some not included. The repertoire includes 130,000 to 150,000 clones, 64% of them detected once, and 3% sits in the top ten. Specimen: PBMCs. The origin of the receptors is a young woman in good health and CMV-seropositive.

The V and J genes are TRBV18 and TRBJ1-1; maybe TRBD1 (5 bases). The germline V gene encodes CDR1 KGHSH and CDR2 LQKENI. The V end was cut by 3 bases, the J end by 0 bases, with 17 bases between. This CDR3 has 17 amino acids. This CDR3 is CASSPLSITGMNTEAFF. The CDR3 DNA sequence: TGTGCCAGCTCACCCCTCTCGATAACAGGTATGAACACTGAAGCTTTCTTT.

The V gene is TRBV4-1, the J gene TRBJ1-1, with TRBD1 matching 9 bases. Trimming at V came to 7 bases and at J to 0 bases, leaving 6 bases not matched to a gene. CDR1 is MGHRA, CDR2 YSYEKL, per germline. The length of the CDR3 is 15 residues. CDR3 nucleotides: TGCGCCAGCATTCAGGACAGGGGCGTGAACACTGAAGCTTTCTTT. It is translated as CASIQDRGVNTEAFF.

This clone was counted only a few times. The chain recombines TRBV27 with TRBJ2-1, with D unclear. Germline V gene lookup returns CDR1 MNHEY and CDR2 SMNVEV (reference sequence). V lost 2 bases, J lost 3 bases, and 5 bases lay in between. The CDR3 sequence is 13 residues long. CDR3 DNA sequence: TGTGCCAGCAGTTTAAACAGCTACAATGAGCAGTTCTTC. This translates into CASSLNSYNEQFF.

Remarks on this clone: The same CDR3 is also encoded by other DNA sequences in this sample. The V call is TRBV6-5, the J call TRBJ2-7; 8 positions agree with TRBD1. CDR3 length: 14 residues. Germline V gene sequence: CDR1 MNHEY, CDR2 SVGAGI. V trimming: 5 bases; J trimming: 1 base; junction bases outside the gene matches: 4. This CDR3 reads CASSPGTGSYEQYF. Written as DNA, the CDR3 is TGTGCCAGCAGTCCGGGGACAGGTTCCTACGAGCAGTACTTC.

The chain combines TRBV29-1 with TRBJ1-2, with TRBD1 identical over 8 bases. The length of the CDR3 is 11 residues. Germline lookup yields CDR1 SQVTM and CDR2 ANQGSEA. CDR3 residues: CIGQGNYGYTF. The CDR3 nucleotides read TGCATCGGACAGGGAAACTATGGCTACACCTTC.

The V and J genes are TRBV28 and TRBJ2-5; 8 bases fit TRBD1. With 2 bases clipped from V and 11 bases from J, the junction kept 7 bases outside the gene matches. The CDR3 has 13 residues. CDR1 and CDR2 from the germline V gene are MDHEN and SYDVKM. The CDR3 sequence: CASSLQGAREQYF. For the CDR3, the DNA is TGTGCCAGCAGTTTACAGGGGGCGAGGGAGCAGTACTTC.